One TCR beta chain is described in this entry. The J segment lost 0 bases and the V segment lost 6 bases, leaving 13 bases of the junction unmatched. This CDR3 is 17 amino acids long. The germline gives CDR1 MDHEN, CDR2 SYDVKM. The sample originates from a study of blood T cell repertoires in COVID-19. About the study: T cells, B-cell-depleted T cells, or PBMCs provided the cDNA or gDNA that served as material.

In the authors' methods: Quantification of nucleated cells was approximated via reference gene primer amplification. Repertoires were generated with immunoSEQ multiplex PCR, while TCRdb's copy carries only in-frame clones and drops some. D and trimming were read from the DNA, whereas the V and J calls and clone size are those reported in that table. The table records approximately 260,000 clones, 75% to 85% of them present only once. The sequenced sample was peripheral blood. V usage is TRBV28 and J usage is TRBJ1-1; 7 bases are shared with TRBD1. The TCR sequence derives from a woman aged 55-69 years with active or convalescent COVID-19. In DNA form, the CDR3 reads TGTGCCAGCAGCCGAGGACAGGCCGCGGGGTTGAACACTGAAGCTTTCTTT. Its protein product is CASSRGQAAGLNTEAFF.